This T cell receptor beta chain derives from a study of identical twins (TCRdb year 2016). About the study as a whole: TCR alpha and beta repertoires from monozygotic twins, unrelated adults of various ages and cord blood were deep-sequenced to test whether fetal clonotypes persist. Replicate twin experiments were performed at different times using different library preparation protocols to rule out contamination.

The germline V gene specifies SGHRS as CDR1 and YFSETQ as CDR2. Measured from the cysteine to the phenylalanine, the CDR3 is 18 residues long. Solely the CDR3 DNA is kept, with 54 bases framed from the first base. The trim is 1 base for V and 0 bases for J, with a gap of 16 bases between the germline ends. The method was 5' RACE. Instrument used: Illumina HiSeq 2000. Template switching introduced a universal primer binding site; the final cDNA contained a unique molecular identifier, enabling accurate counting of TCR cDNA molecules. Specific primers in the conserved constant-segment region were used to synthesize first-strand cDNA for TCR alpha and beta chains. To control for contamination, each cDNA library was double barcoded with a SMART-Mk sample barcode plus Illumina barcodes. TruSeq adapter sequences along with Illumina sample barcodes were introduced in two successive PCR steps. The TCR alpha and beta cDNA libraries were sequenced on the Illumina HiSeq platform using custom primers. The original methods were these. Raw reads were processed with MiGEC to extract unique molecular identifiers, and MiXCR was used to determine CDR3 positions. For each individual, recombination models were inferred using an EM algorithm with the repgenHMM and IGoR tools. The analysis of shared clonotypes was done with the tcR package in R, with sharing normalized by the product of cloneset sizes. Out-of-frame nonproductive sequences were analyzed to study raw recombination free of thymic and clonal selection effects. TCRdb took the public reads, trimmed them with fastp at Q25, ran MiXCR for clone calling and kept in-frame beta chains. One record per CDR3 amino acid sequence lists the most common genes and DNA. What appears here as the V and J calls and clone size reflects TCRdb's work, not the paper's. This sample is represented by about 390,000 distinct CDR3 sequences; 8.5% to 10% of them were singletons. Clones ranked in the top ten supply more than 8% of the sample.

Every donor in the study was a healthy Caucasian. The researchers also sequenced three unrelated adults who were not twins: a male aged 18 to 30, a male aged 50 to 60, and a female aged 50 to 60. Miltenyi CD45RO+ enrichment and human naive T-cell isolation kits were used to isolate memory (CD45RO+) and naive T cells from PBMC. This clonotype was found many times. It lacks a known antigen. Base qualities are not recorded, but no much larger clone differs from it by a single base. General findings and caveats noted by the study authors: Out-of-frame TCR alpha sequences shared between twins showed an excess of low generation-probability sequences compared with coincidental sharing between unrelated individuals. In beta out-of-frame sequences, excess twin sharing was weaker, because having fewer shared sequences lowered the signal-to-noise ratio. Abundant cord blood beta clonotypes carried fewer insertions; young adult naive repertoires showed a weaker similar trend, while memory repertoires showed none. Zero-insertion analyses could be partly confounded by invariant T cells such as MAIT and iNKT, though diverse VJ usage argued against such confounding for most clonotypes. Conclusions relied on cross-sectional statistical analysis, since the same donors could not be followed over many years. In monozygotic twins, out-of-frame TCR alpha sharing was systematically underestimated by recombination models, although the models agreed with sharing between unrelated individuals.

The chain couples TRBV5-1 to TRBJ2-2; the D region possibly corresponds to TRBD1 (6 bases align). The clonotype was recovered from a woman aged 45-59 years in good health. Sequences were obtained from naive T cells sorted from blood. Read against the paper, the sample's cell subset or site label means: cells isolated with a human naive T-cell isolation kit. The sequenced DNA: TGCGCCAGCAGCTTGAACCCGACCGGGACACCGAACACCGGGGAGCTGTTTTTT. Protein translation: CASSLNPTGTPNTGELFF.